The entry below describes one T cell receptor beta chain. This entry comes from a study of T cells in Graves' hyperthyroidism and ophthalmopathy. The investigators amplified TCR beta CDR3 regions from RNA transcripts. The HTBI primer set served for first-round RT-PCR of the TCR CDR3. A single record per CDR3 protein comes from TCRdb applying MiXCR to the multiplex PCR reads. The sample has 300,000 to 400,000 distinct CDR3 sequences; roughly 15% are singletons. The germline V gene has CDR1 MNHEY and CDR2 SMNVEV (reference sequence). The CDR3 totals 16 residues. Trimming took off 7 bases at V and 8 bases at J, with 21 bases between the two ends.

This sequence originates from a woman aged 25 to 39 with Graves' ophthalmopathy. The material sequenced was blood. This chain joins TRBV27 and TRBJ1-6; D unresolved. The CDR3 nucleotides are TGTGCCAGCACCACCATCGGGCGGCCGTATCATTCACCCCTCCACTTT. Its translation is CASTTIGRPYHSPLHF.